This TCR beta chain came from a study of regulatory T cells in long-lasting Graves disease. The overall study: The definition of persistent Graves' disease was over 5 years of antithyroid drugs with positive TSH receptor antibodies.

Per the germline V gene, CDR1 is SGHTA and CDR2 is FQGTGA. The V gene lost 5 bases and the J gene lost 4 bases, with 17 bases spanning the gap. CDR3 length equals 16 residues. iRepertoire HTBI primers and Arm-PCR of CDR3 regions built TCR beta libraries. TCRdb used MiXCR to reprocess the multiplex PCR reads, holding one entry per CDR3 protein. The sample holds 300,000 to 500,000 distinct CDR3 sequences, roughly 20% seen once. Time point specified: persistent/refractory GD, antithyroid drugs over 5 years with positive TRAb. RNA isolated from PBMCs was used to make the TCR library. The sequence was obtained from a female donor with Graves disease. The sequenced sample was peripheral blood mononuclear cells (PBMCs), obtained when the disease was refractory, from a patient treated with antithyroid drugs. The chain has TRBV7-3 and TRBJ2-2, with a possible D match to TRBD2 (5 bases). The CDR3 region has the DNA TGTGCCAGCAGCCCGATCTCTAGCACCGGCACCGGGGAGCTGTTTTTT. Protein: CASSPISSTGTGELFF.